These 9 T cell receptor beta chains were all obtained from the same sample, sequenced in a study of molecular identifiers for immune sequencing clone quantification. TCRdb called the PCR reads again in MiXCR, with one record for every CDR3 protein. This sample has some 590,000 distinct CDR3 sequences, with around 25% found just once. Sequencing was performed on naive CD8+ T cells from blood, with Jurkat cell RNA spiked in. Sample subset: FACS-sorted CD8+CD4-CCR7+CD45RA+ naive T cells. All receptors derive from a human donor in good health. Some libraries in this study had Jurkat cell RNA spiked in.

In its sample, this clonotype was seen many times. The chain is built from TRBV4-3 and TRBJ1-5, with D unclear. The CDR3 is 14 residues long. V lost 0 bases and J lost 3, with 6 bases in between. Germline CDR1 is LGHNA and CDR2 is YSLEER. The CDR3 nucleotides are TGCGCCAGCAGCCAAGACTACGCCAATCAGCCCCAGCATTTT. Translating gives CASSQDYANQPQHF.

This clonotype was recorded many times. The chain carries TRBV10-3 and TRBJ2-5, with D perhaps TRBD1 (5 bases). Germline CDR1 is ENHRY and CDR2 is SYGVKD. V was cut by 6 bases and J by 2 bases, with 10 bases left in between. CDR3 length: 13 amino acids. The CDR3 coding sequence is TGTGCCATCAGCGAGACAGTACAAGAGACCCAGTACTTC. Its translation: CAISETVQETQYF.

This clonotype has ten or more counts. The chain is built from TRBV29-1 and TRBJ2-7; 8 bases map to TRBD1. Germline V gene data show CDR1 as SQVTM and CDR2 as ANQGSEA. The CDR3 is 13 amino acids. V trimming: 6 bases; J trimming: 0 bases; junction bases outside the gene matches: 4. The CDR3 nucleotides read TGCAGCGTCGTGGGACAGGTCTCCTACGAGCAGTACTTC. As protein: CSVVGQVSYEQYF.

This chain connects TRBV4-1 to TRBJ1-5; no reliable D call. Trimming cost V 4 bases and J 6 bases, with 13 bases left between them. The CDR3 runs 14 residues. Germline V gene data show CDR1 as MGHRA and CDR2 as YSYEKL. The CDR3 spells CASSREGGFQPQHF. The DNA for the CDR3 is TGCGCCAGCAGCCGAGAAGGAGGATTTCAGCCCCAGCATTTT.

This clonotype has just a few counts. The rearrangement joins TRBV7-3 to TRBJ1-1; weak D call: TRBD1 (6 bases). The CDR3 has 15 residues. Deletions cut 3 bases from V and 2 bases from J, with 13 bases between. Germline V lookup: CDR1 SGHTA, CDR2 FQGTGA. CDR3 coding DNA: TGTGCCAGCAGCTTCCCGGCAGGGGAAAACACTGAAGCTTTCTTT. This translates into CASSFPAGENTEAFF.

This clonotype was observed a handful of times. The gene calls are TRBV12-3 or TRBV12-4 and TRBJ1-5, with 8 positions matching TRBD1. V shed 5 bases, J shed 11 bases, and the junction held 5 bases outside the gene matches. CDR3 size: 12 residues. As DNA, the CDR3 is TGTGCCAGCAGTCCAGGGGGCAAGTCCCAGCATTTT. Amino acids: CASSPGGKSQHF.

This clonotype has more than one count but fewer than ten. The junction differs from germline at one of its ends, possibly a read error. The V and J genes are TRBV2 and TRBJ2-7, with D perhaps assigned TRBD1 or TRBD2 (6 bases each). CDR1 is SNHLY and CDR2 is FYNNEI in the germline V gene. The CDR3 covers 15 residues. The CDR3 nucleotides are TGTGCCAGCAGGGAAGGGCACGGAGGGGGCTACGAGCAGTACTTC. It specifies CASREGHGGGYEQYF.

V usage is TRBV27 and J usage is TRBJ1-4; D is uncertain. The length of the CDR3 is 16 residues. Per the germline V gene, CDR1 is MNHEY and CDR2 is SMNVEV (reference sequence). Trimming left V 6 bases short and J 0 bases short, with 14 bases between. The CDR3 nucleotides are TGTGCCAGCAGCCCCACCAGAAGAGCAACTAATGAAAAACTGTTTTTT. It encodes CASSPTRRATNEKLFF.

Worth noting for this clonotype: This sequence may be a read error, since a much larger clone differs from it by one base. This is likely a read error, given that the CDR3 carries no conserved phenylalanine or tryptophan at its end. The chain uses TRBV12-3 or TRBV12-4 and TRBJ1-1; D remains ambiguous. CDR3 length: 13 residues. V was pared by 5 bases and J by 0 bases, with 7 bases between. CDR3 DNA: TGTGCCAGCAGTCCCCTCGTGAACACTGAAGCTTTCATT. This gives the protein CASSPLVNTEAFI.